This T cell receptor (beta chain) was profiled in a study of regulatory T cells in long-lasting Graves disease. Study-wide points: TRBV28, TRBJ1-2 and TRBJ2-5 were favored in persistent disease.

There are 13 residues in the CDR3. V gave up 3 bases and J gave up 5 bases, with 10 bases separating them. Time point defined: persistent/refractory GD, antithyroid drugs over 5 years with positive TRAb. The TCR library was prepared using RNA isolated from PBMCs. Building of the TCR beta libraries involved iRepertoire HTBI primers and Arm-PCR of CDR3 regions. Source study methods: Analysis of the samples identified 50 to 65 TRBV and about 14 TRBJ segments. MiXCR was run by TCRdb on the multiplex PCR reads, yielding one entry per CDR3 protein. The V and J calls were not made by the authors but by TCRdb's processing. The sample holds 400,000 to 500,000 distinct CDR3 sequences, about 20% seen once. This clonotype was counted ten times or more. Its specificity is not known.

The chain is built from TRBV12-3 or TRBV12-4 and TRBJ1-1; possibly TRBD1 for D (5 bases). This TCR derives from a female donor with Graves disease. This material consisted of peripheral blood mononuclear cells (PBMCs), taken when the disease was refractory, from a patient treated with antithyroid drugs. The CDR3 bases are TGTGCCAGCAGTTTGTGGGGGACTACTGAAGCTTTCTTT. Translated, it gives CASSLWGTTEAFF.